Shown below are 18 T cell receptor beta chains from a single sample sequenced in a study of T cell responses to AZD1222 COVID-19 vaccine. Sequenced by immunoSEQ multiplex PCR; TCRdb stores in-frame clones only, minus some. Of over 110,000 clones listed, about 92% are singletons. The input for sequencing was peripheral blood, taken on day 0 of AZD1222 vaccination. The receptors shown here come from an adult in good health.

This sequence joins TRBV4-3 and TRBJ1-2, with D maybe TRBD1 (5 bases). Germline V gives CDR1 LGHNA, CDR2 YSLEER. V was shortened by 0 bases and J by 8 bases, with 13 bases between the two germline ends. This CDR3 has 14 residues. The CDR3 sequence is CASSQDWRGNGYTF. CDR3 sequence (DNA): TGCGCCAGCAGCCAAGATTGGCGGGGGAACGGCTACACCTTC.

The chain uses TRBV10-2 and TRBJ1-1; the D is unclear. Trimming took 5 bases from V and 2 from J, leaving 12 bases between them. The CDR3 is 14 amino acids. CDR1 is WSHSY, CDR2 SAAADI, per germline. As DNA, the CDR3 is TGCGCCAGCAGTCCGACAAGTCGTAACACTGAAGCTTTCTTT. Translation: CASSPTSRNTEAFF.

The chain combines TRBV11-3 with TRBJ2-3; D remains unclear. The V end was cut by 3 bases, the J end by 6 bases, with 10 bases between. The CDR3 covers 13 residues. Germline V gene lookup returns CDR1 SGHNT and CDR2 YENEEA. The CDR3 sequence: CASSFQARDTQYF. The CDR3 coding sequence is TGTGCCAGCAGCTTTCAGGCCAGGGATACGCAGTATTTT. Combining the CDR3 with reference TRBV11-3 and TRBJ2-3 gives the whole variable domain EAGVVQSPRYKIIEKKQPVAFWCNPISGHNTLYWYLQNLGQGPELLIRYENEEAVDDSQLPKDRFSAERLKGVDSTLKIQPAELGDSAVYLCASSFQARDTQYFGPGTRLTVL.

This chain joins TRBV7-8 and TRBJ1-2, with D hard to call. Germline V CDR1 and CDR2: SGHVS, FQNEAQ. The CDR3 length is 13 residues. The V end was cut by 1 base, the J end by 8 bases, with 11 bases between. The CDR3 protein is CASSLVPRRGYTF. CDR3 sequence (DNA): TGTGCCAGCAGCTTAGTTCCGAGGAGAGGCTACACCTTC.

Regarding this clone: A junction boundary mismatches the germline segment, possibly from a read error. The chain recombines TRBV4-3 with TRBJ1-1; D is unresolved. Germline V gene data show CDR1 as LGHNA and CDR2 as YSLEER. This CDR3 contains 14 residues. The CDR3 DNA reads as TGCGCCAGCAGCCAAGATAGACTCTACGGAACCGCTAGGTTT. Encoded protein: CASSQDRLYGTARF.

The rearrangement links TRBV5-1 to TRBJ1-1; unclear D gene. Germline loops: CDR1 SGHRS, CDR2 YFSETQ. V lost 4 bases, J lost 3 bases, and 10 bases lay in between. CDR3 size: 13 residues. CDR3 loop: CASSGIRDTEAFF. CDR3 DNA sequence: TGCGCCAGCAGCGGTATCCGGGACACTGAAGCTTTCTTT.

This chain uses TRBV5-1 with TRBJ1-1; 7 bases line up with TRBD1. V dropped 0 bases and J dropped 1; count of bases not matched to a gene: 6. CDR1 is SGHRS and CDR2 is YFSETQ in the germline V gene. The CDR3 contains 16 residues. CDR3 region: CASSLVFGTANTEAFF. The CDR3 DNA reads TGCGCCAGCAGCTTGGTCTTCGGGACAGCGAACACTGAAGCTTTCTTT.

The chain couples TRBV7-2 to TRBJ2-7; no firm D call. This CDR3 has 14 residues. Per germline, CDR1 SGHTA and CDR2 FQGNSA. Deletions cut 1 base from V and 1 base from J, with 8 bases between. The DNA for the CDR3 is TGTGCCAGCAGCTTAGACTATCGGTCCTACGAGCAGTACTTC. This gives the protein CASSLDYRSYEQYF.

The chain employs TRBV27 and TRBJ1-2, with a possible D match to TRBD1 (6 bases). The germline V gene has CDR1 MNHEY and CDR2 SMNVEV (reference sequence). V was pared by 3 bases and J by 4 bases, with 21 bases between. The CDR3 has 17 amino acids. CDR3 in amino acids: CASSLTLAGGRVYGYTF. CDR3 sequence (DNA): TGTGCCAGCAGTTTGACGCTGGCGGGGGGCCGGGTCTATGGCTACACCTTC.

The chain employs TRBV27 and TRBJ2-7, with D possibly being TRBD2 (5 bases). Trimming removed 0 bases from V and 6 bases from J, with 15 bases in between. Germline V CDR1 and CDR2: MNHEY, SMNVEV (reference sequence). The CDR3 covers 15 residues. The CDR3 DNA follows: TGTGCCAGCAGTTTATCCCCGAGACGGGGATCCGAGCAGTACTTC. It codes for CASSLSPRRGSEQYF.

The chain carries TRBV7-2 and TRBJ2-7; TRBD2 agrees at 12 bases. The junction had 6 bases not matched to a gene; V was cut back by 2 bases and J by 10 bases. This CDR3 is 14 amino acids long. CDR1 and CDR2 (germline): SGHTA, FQGNSA. The CDR3 DNA is TGTGCCAGCAGCTTATCTCTAGCGGGGGGGAGTCAGTACTTC. Translating it yields CASSLSLAGGSQYF.

This chain connects TRBV19 to TRBJ1-2; no clear D. V was shortened by 7 bases and J by 7 bases, with 10 bases between the two germline ends. CDR1 LNHDA and CDR2 SQIVND come from the germline V gene (reference sequence). The CDR3 runs to 11 residues. CDR3 protein: CASIGDRGYTF. The CDR3 bases are TGTGCCAGTATAGGCGACCGTGGCTACACCTTC. The variable domain in full, with the rest retrieved from reference TRBV19 and TRBJ1-2, is DGGITQSPKYLFRKEGQNVTLSCEQNLNHDAMYWYRQDPGQGLRLIYYSQIVNDFQKGDIAEGYSVSREKKESFPLTVTSAQKNPTAFYLCASIGDRGYTFGSGTRLTVV.

The chain combines TRBV9 with TRBJ1-1, with D maybe TRBD1 (5 bases). Germline V gives CDR1 SGDLS, CDR2 YYNGEE. V lost 4 bases, J lost 1 base, and 14 bases lay in between. This CDR3 is built from 15 residues. Here the CDR3 reads CASSRTGTANTEAFF. The CDR3 region has the DNA TGTGCCAGCAGCCGAACCGGGACGGCGAACACTGAAGCTTTCTTT.

The chain has TRBV7-9 and TRBJ2-5, with unresolved D. The germline V gene encodes CDR1 SEHNR and CDR2 FQNEAQ (reference sequence). Trimming took off 3 bases at V and 2 bases at J, with 10 bases between the two ends. CDR3 length equals 14 residues. The CDR3 DNA follows: TGTGCCAGCAGCTTTCCCGCGAAACAAGAGACCCAGTACTTC. Protein sequence: CASSFPAKQETQYF. The full variable domain, rest sourced from reference TRBV7-9 and TRBJ2-5, is DTGVSQNPRHKITKRGQNVTFRCDPISEHNRLYWYRQTLGQGPEFLTYFQNEAQLEKSRLLSDRFSAERPKGSFSTLEIQRTEQGDSAMYLCASSFPAKQETQYFGPGTRLLVL.

This clone was picked up a small number of times. The J gene is TRBJ1-2, the V gene TRBV5-6; 8 bases match TRBD1. Germline assignment: CDR1 SGHDT and CDR2 YYEEEE. The CDR3 has 15 residues. Trimming took 2 bases from V and 11 from J; bases not matched to a gene: 14. The CDR3, as DNA: TGTGCCAGCAGCTTAGGATCAGGGACAGGAAAGAGGTACACCTTC. This gives the protein CASSLGSGTGKRYTF.

This chain connects TRBV19 to TRBJ2-7, with 12 bases fitting TRBD1. Trimming cost V 6 bases and J 2 bases; bases outside gene matches: 5. CDR1 is LNHDA, CDR2 SQIVND, per germline (reference sequence). This CDR3 region has 15 residues. The CDR3 sequence: CASRGQGAATYEQYF. CDR3 nucleotide sequence: TGTGCCAGTAGGGGACAGGGGGCGGCCACCTACGAGCAGTACTTC.

The chain recombines TRBV12-3 or TRBV12-4 with TRBJ1-1; a possible D gene is TRBD1 (5 bases). CDR3 size: 13 residues. The ends were cut back, 4 bases at V and 1 base at J, with 7 bases in the middle. The CDR3 loop is CASSWGRNTEAFF. The CDR3 DNA follows: TGTGCCAGCAGTTGGGGGAGGAACACTGAAGCTTTCTTT.

V is TRBV18 and J is TRBJ2-1; D uncertain. The CDR3 has 16 residues. Per germline, CDR1 KGHSH and CDR2 LQKENI. Deletions cut 2 bases from V and 0 bases from J, with 11 bases between. The CDR3 loop reads CASSPKAPGSYNEQFF. In DNA, the CDR3 is TGTGCCAGCTCACCAAAGGCACCCGGCTCCTACAATGAGCAGTTCTTC. Full variable domain (rest looked up from reference TRBV18 and TRBJ2-1): NAGVMQNPRHLVRRRGQEARLRCSPMKGHSHVYWYRQLPEEGLKFMVYLQKENIIDESGMPKERFSAEFPKEGPSILRIQQVVRGDSAAYFCASSPKAPGSYNEQFFGPGTRLTVL.